This entry lists 17 T cell receptor beta chains sequenced from one sample in a study of identical twins. MiXCR was run by TCRdb on the 5' RACE reads, yielding one entry per CDR3 protein. The sample contains about 470,000 distinct CDR3 sequences, roughly 26% of which appear only once. The same sample was also studied in work on T cells expressing NK-cell markers.

Sequencing was performed on CD4+ T cells sorted from blood. All receptors derive from a woman younger than 35 in good health.

This clonotype was recorded at least ten times. At one of its ends the junction is not consistent with the germline gene, which may arise from a read error. V usage is TRBV12-3 or TRBV12-4 and J usage is TRBJ2-3; D is ambiguous. This CDR3 has 11 amino acids. CDR3 sequence (DNA): TGCGCCAGCAGCTTGGCAGATACGCAGTATTTT. This codes for CASSLADTQYF.

This clonotype appeared a few times. The rearrangement uses TRBV5-1 and TRBJ1-4; D remains unclear. Deletions cut 2 bases from V and 7 bases from J, with 12 bases between. Germline values: CDR1 SGHRS, CDR2 YFSETQ. The CDR3 is 14 residues long. For the CDR3, the DNA is TGCGCCAGCAGCTTAGACGGAGAGGGTGAAAAACTGTTTTTT. This encodes CASSLDGEGEKLFF. The complete variable domain, with remaining parts taken from reference TRBV5-1 and TRBJ1-4, reads KAGVTQTPRYLIKTRGQQVTLSCSPISGHRSVSWYQQTPGQGLQFLFEYFSETQRNKGNFPGRFSGRQFSNSRSEMNVSTLELGDSALYLCASSLDGEGEKLFFGSGTQLSVL.

This clonotype was counted at least ten times. CDR3 coding DNA: TGTGCCAGCAGTTTTGGCGGGGACACAGATACGCAGTATTTT. Translation: CASSFGGDTDTQYF. The chain uses TRBV12-3 or TRBV12-4 and TRBJ2-3; possibly TRBD2 for D (6 bases). V was trimmed by 3 bases and J by 2 bases, leaving 9 bases between them. The CDR3 length is 14 residues.

The chain is built from TRBV15 and TRBJ2-2; D is unclear. Per the germline V gene, CDR1 is LNHNV and CDR2 is YYDKDF (reference sequence). V lost 5 bases, J lost 10 bases, and 14 bases lay in between. The CDR3 loop spans 13 amino acids. This chain's CDR3 is CATSPSARLELFF. CDR3 nucleotides: TGTGCCACCAGCCCTTCCGCTAGATTGGAGCTGTTTTTT.

J is TRBJ2-6 and V is TRBV12-3 or TRBV12-4; no clear D gene. Trimming removed 2 bases at V and 2 bases at J, with 7 bases between. The CDR3 spans 15 residues. This chain's CDR3 is CASSLSGTGANVLTF. The DNA for the CDR3 is TGTGCCAGCAGTTTATCTGGAACTGGGGCCAACGTCCTGACTTTC.

The chain has TRBV4-1 and TRBJ2-2; 9 nucleotides agree with TRBD1. This CDR3 comprises 16 residues. V was pared by 4 bases and J by 2 bases, with 5 bases of the junction left unmatched. Germline CDR1 reads MGHRA; CDR2 reads YSYEKL. CDR3 region: CASSRGQGLNTGELFF. Written as DNA, the CDR3 is TGCGCCAGCAGCCGGGGACAGGGCCTTAACACCGGGGAGCTGTTTTTT.

The CDR3 spells CASSYASEQFF. Here the CDR3 DNA reads TGTGCCAGCAGTTACGCCAGTGAGCAGTTCTTC. The rearrangement joins TRBV6-2 or TRBV6-3 to TRBJ2-1; unclear D gene. The CDR3 has 11 residues. The V end was cut by 2 bases, the J end by 9 bases, with 5 bases between. Looked up from germline, CDR1 is MNHEY and CDR2 is SVGEGT.

The chain has TRBV12-3 or TRBV12-4 and TRBJ1-6; 9 bases agree with TRBD1. V dropped 5 bases and J dropped 9; count of bases not matched to a gene: 5. CDR3 length: 14 amino acids. CDR3: CASSQTGGRSPLHF. As DNA, the CDR3 is TGTGCCAGCAGTCAGACAGGGGGACGTTCACCCCTCCACTTT.

This chain links TRBV24-1 with TRBJ2-3; D possibly corresponds to TRBD2 (6 bases). Trimming took 4 bases from V and 3 from J, leaving 13 bases between them. Germline V CDR1 and CDR2: KGHDR, SFDVKD. CDR3 length: 15 amino acids. The CDR3 coding sequence is TGTGCCACCAGTGACCATATAGGAGGGACAGATACGCAGTATTTT. Translated: CATSDHIGGTDTQYF.

A few counts support this clonotype. This chain joins TRBV12-3 or TRBV12-4 and TRBJ2-3; D ambiguous. CDR3 length: 16 residues. Trimming removed 6 bases at V and 0 bases at J, with 16 bases between. The CDR3 coding sequence is TGTGCCAGCAGCCTGGTGCTCACAACTAGCACAGATACGCAGTATTTT. It encodes CASSLVLTTSTDTQYF.

The chain employs TRBV12-3 or TRBV12-4 and TRBJ1-2; possible D gene TRBD1, 5 bases. Trimming removed 4 bases at V and 8 bases at J, with 17 bases between. The CDR3 has 14 amino acids. The CDR3 here is CASSSGQEGLGYTF. CDR3 in DNA: TGTGCCAGCAGTTCGGGGCAGGAAGGCTTAGGCTACACCTTC.

This clonotype was seen only a few times. This chain links TRBV2 with TRBJ2-1; 7 positions agree with TRBD1. The CDR3 covers 13 residues. CDR1 and CDR2 from the germline V gene are SNHLY and FYNNEI. Trimming took 0 bases from V and 9 from J; bases not matched to a gene: 2. CDR3 in amino acids: CASSEAHRGEQFF. The DNA of the CDR3 is TGTGCCAGCAGTGAAGCCCACAGGGGTGAGCAGTTCTTC.

The chain combines TRBV12-3 or TRBV12-4 with TRBJ1-5; D is undetermined. CDR3 length equals 12 residues. V lost 3 bases and J lost 7, with 7 bases in between. CDR3: CASSFREQPQHF. The CDR3 nucleotides are TGTGCCAGCAGTTTTCGTGAGCAGCCCCAGCATTTT.

In its sample, this clonotype was seen a few times. The chain has TRBV20-1 and TRBJ2-2; D gene unclear. V was cut by 6 bases and J by 3 bases, with 5 bases left in between. The germline CDR1 and CDR2 sequences are DFQATT and SNEGSKA (reference sequence). The CDR3 sequence is 11 residues long. The CDR3 protein is CSASYTGELFF. In DNA form, the CDR3 reads TGCAGTGCCAGCTACACCGGGGAGCTGTTTTTT.

This clonotype was found a few times. This chain links TRBV5-1 with TRBJ1-2; 7 bases map to TRBD1. The CDR3 contains 16 residues. V gave up 1 base and J gave up 3 bases; unmatched junction bases: 9. Per the germline V gene, CDR1 is SGHRS and CDR2 is YFSETQ. CDR3 in DNA: TGCGCCAGCAGCTTGTCTGGGCAGGGGGTTGACTATGGCTACACCTTC. Translation gives CASSLSGQGVDYGYTF.

This clonotype was counted between two and nine times. The chain has TRBV20-1 and TRBJ1-6, with 7 bases lining up with TRBD1. With 6 bases clipped from V and 5 bases from J, the junction kept 4 bases outside the gene matches. Germline V lookup: CDR1 DFQATT, CDR2 SNEGSKA (reference sequence). The CDR3 sequence is 13 residues long. CDR3 nucleotides: TGCAGTGCCTCCGGGACAGATAATTCACCCCTCCACTTT. Its protein is CSASGTDNSPLHF.

The chain is built from TRBV20-1 and TRBJ2-2, with TRBD2 matching 7 bases. Per the germline V gene, CDR1 is DFQATT and CDR2 is SNEGSKA (reference sequence). The CDR3 is 14 amino acids. The trim removed 5 bases at V and 4 bases at J, leaving 7 bases unmatched. The CDR3 DNA sequence: TGCAGTGCTTTAAGCGGGACCCTCACCGGGGAGCTGTTTTTT. The encoded protein is CSALSGTLTGELFF.